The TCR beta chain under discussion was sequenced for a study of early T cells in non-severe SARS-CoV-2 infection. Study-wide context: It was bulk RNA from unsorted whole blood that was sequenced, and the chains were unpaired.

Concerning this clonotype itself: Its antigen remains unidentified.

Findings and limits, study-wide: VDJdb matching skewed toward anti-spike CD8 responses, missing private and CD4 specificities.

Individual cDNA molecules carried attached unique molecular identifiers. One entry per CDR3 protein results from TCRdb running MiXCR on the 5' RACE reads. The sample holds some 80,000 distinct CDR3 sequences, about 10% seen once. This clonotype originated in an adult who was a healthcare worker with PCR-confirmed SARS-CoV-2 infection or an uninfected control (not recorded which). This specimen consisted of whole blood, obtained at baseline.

Here the CDR3 DNA reads TGCGCCAGCCAGCGGGAGAACGGTGATACGCAGTATTTT. Amino acid sequence: CASQRENGDTQYF. The V gene is TRBV4-1, the J gene TRBJ2-3; 8 positions match TRBD2. This CDR3 contains 13 residues. Germline V lookup: CDR1 MGHRA, CDR2 YSYEKL. With 8 bases clipped from V and 6 bases from J, the junction kept 7 bases outside the gene matches.